These 9 T cell receptor beta chains were all obtained from the same sample, sequenced in a study of CD8+ T cells in alopecia areata. Extracted RNA was reverse transcribed into cDNA, the sequencing template. Sequenced by immunoSEQ multiplex PCR; TCRdb stores in-frame clones only, minus some. Of approximately 150,000 clones listed, approximately 65% are singletons. Sequencing was carried out using CD8+ T cells sorted from blood. The receptors here all came from a human donor in good health.

The chain links TRBV21-1 to TRBJ1-2. TRBV21-1 is given as a pseudogene. This CDR3 contains 14 residues. In DNA, the CDR3 is TGTGCCAGCAGCTGGCGGGAGGCTAACTATGGCTACACCTTC. Translating it yields CASSWREANYGYTF.

This clone has a count of ten or more. The chain couples TRBV21-1 to TRBJ2-6. TRBV21-1 is marked as a pseudogene. This CDR3 has 18 residues. CDR3 amino acids: CASSKVSSPRSGANVLTF. In DNA form, the CDR3 reads TGTGCCAGCAGCAAAGTGAGCAGTCCCCGCTCTGGGGCCAACGTCCTGACTTTC.

The chain uses TRBV29-1 and TRBJ2-7, with D possibly matching TRBD1 (6 bases). Germline values: CDR1 SQVTM, CDR2 ANQGSEA. The ends were cut back, 3 bases at V and 3 bases at J, with 9 bases in the middle. The CDR3 is 12 amino acids. DNA for the CDR3: TGCAGCGTTGAGGGACACGACTACGAGCAGTACTTC. This gives the protein CSVEGHDYEQYF.

The chain employs TRBV27 and TRBJ1-2; TRBD1 might be the D (5 bases). V dropped 9 bases and J dropped 1 base, with 12 bases sitting between them. The length of the CDR3 is 13 residues. The germline V gene encodes CDR1 MNHEY and CDR2 SMNVEV (reference sequence). The CDR3 sequence: CARGGRVNYGYTF. In nucleotides, the CDR3 is TGTGCCAGGGGAGGCAGGGTTAACTATGGCTACACCTTC.

V usage is TRBV29-1 and J usage is TRBJ1-2; 7 positions match TRBD1. This CDR3 is 15 amino acids long. CDR1 is SQVTM, CDR2 ANQGSEA, per germline. V dropped 0 bases and J dropped 0; count of bases not matched to a gene: 4. The CDR3 spells CSVEDRDRPNYGYTF. The CDR3, as DNA: TGCAGCGTTGAAGATCGGGACAGACCTAACTATGGCTACACCTTC.

The J gene is TRBJ1-4, the V gene TRBV2, with D perhaps TRBD1 (5 bases). The CDR3 has 13 amino acids. The V end was cut by 7 bases, the J end by 5 bases, with 11 bases between. The germline V gene has CDR1 SNHLY and CDR2 FYNNEI. CDR3 sequence reads: CASKGSPNEKLFF. For the CDR3, the DNA is TGTGCCAGCAAGGGGAGCCCAAATGAAAAACTGTTTTTT.

The V call is TRBV29-1, the J call TRBJ1-1, with 8 bases lining up with TRBD1. The CDR3 is 14 residues long. Looked up from germline, CDR1 is SQVTM and CDR2 is ANQGSEA. Germline trimming cut 6 bases from V and 0 bases from J; bases unmatched to any gene: 6. The CDR3 DNA reads as TGCAGCGTCGAAAACAGGGGGATGAACACTGAAGCTTTCTTT. Its translation is CSVENRGMNTEAFF.

This clone was counted only a few times. The chain is built from TRBV27 and TRBJ2-7; 11 nucleotides match TRBD2. The CDR3 is 15 residues long. Germline V gene sequence: CDR1 MNHEY, CDR2 SMNVEV (reference sequence). J gave up 6 bases and V 6 bases, and 10 bases lay outside the gene matches. Here the CDR3 reads CASRKETSGISEQYF. The CDR3, as DNA: TGTGCCAGCAGGAAAGAGACTAGCGGGATATCCGAGCAGTACTTC.

This clone was counted between two and nine times. The chain joins TRBV5-6 to TRBJ2-7; D perhaps matches TRBD2 (6 bases). CDR3 length: 13 residues. Germline CDR1 is SGHDT and CDR2 is YYEEEE. V lost 4 bases and J 4 bases, leaving 12 bases between the germline ends. The CDR3: CASSAGIAYEQYF. DNA of the CDR3: TGTGCCAGCAGCGCGGGGATCGCTTACGAGCAGTACTTC.